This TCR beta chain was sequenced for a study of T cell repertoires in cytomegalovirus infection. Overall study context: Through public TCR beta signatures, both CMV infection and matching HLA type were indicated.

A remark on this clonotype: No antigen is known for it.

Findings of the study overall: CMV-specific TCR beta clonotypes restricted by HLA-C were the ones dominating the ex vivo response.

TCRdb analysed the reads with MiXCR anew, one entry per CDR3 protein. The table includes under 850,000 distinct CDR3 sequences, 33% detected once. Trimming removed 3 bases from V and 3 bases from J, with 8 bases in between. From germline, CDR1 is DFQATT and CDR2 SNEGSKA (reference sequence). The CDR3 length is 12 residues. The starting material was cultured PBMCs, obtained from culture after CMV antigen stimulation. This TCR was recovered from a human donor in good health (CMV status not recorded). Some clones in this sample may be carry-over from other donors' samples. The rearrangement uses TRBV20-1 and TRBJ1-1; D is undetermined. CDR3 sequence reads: CSASEKDTEAFF. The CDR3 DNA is TGCAGTGCTAGTGAAAAGGACACTGAAGCTTTCTTT.